One and the same sample provided the 13 T cell receptor beta chains below, sequenced in a study of blood T cell repertoires in COVID-19. Using immunoSEQ multiplex PCR, the repertoire was profiled, and TCRdb retains in-frame clones only, with some absent. The sample lists about 82,000 clones, 80% occurring once. Input material: peripheral blood. The receptor source for this set is a woman aged 40 to 49 with active or convalescent COVID-19.

This clone has a handful of counts. This chain connects TRBV6-5 to TRBJ1-3; D perhaps matches TRBD1 (5 bases). Germline V gene sequence: CDR1 MNHEY, CDR2 SVGAGI. CDR3 length: 15 residues. V dropped 4 bases and J dropped 0 bases, with 10 bases sitting between them. As DNA, the CDR3 is TGTGCCAGCAGTTTCAAGGGGCTCTCTGGAAACACCATATATTTT. Its translation is CASSFKGLSGNTIYF.

The rearrangement uses TRBV19 and TRBJ2-7; maybe TRBD2 (5 bases). Between the trimmed V and J ends, which lost 0 bases and 0 bases, there was a span of 9 bases. Per germline, CDR1 LNHDA and CDR2 SQIVND (reference sequence). The CDR3 loop spans 15 amino acids. This CDR3 reads CASSIDNSGSYEQYF. The CDR3 nucleotides are TGTGCCAGTAGTATAGATAACAGCGGCTCCTACGAGCAGTACTTC.

This clone was counted ten times or more. DNA of the CDR3: TGTGCCATTTGGGCAGGGGGAGGCTATGGCTACACCTTC. As protein: CAIWAGGGYGYTF. The genes are TRBV6-5 and TRBJ1-2; 7 bases map to TRBD1. Trimming cost V 10 bases and J 4 bases; bases outside gene matches: 9. This CDR3 is built from 13 residues. The germline gives CDR1 MNHEY, CDR2 SVGAGI.

A remark on this clone: The sample has other DNA sequences that encode this CDR3 too. The genes are TRBV5-1 and TRBJ2-5; 8 positions agree with TRBD2. The CDR3 contains 14 residues. CDR1 and CDR2 from the germline V gene are SGHRS and YFSETQ. V trimming: 1 base; J trimming: 2 bases; junction bases outside the gene matches: 1. The CDR3 DNA follows: TGCGCCAGCAGCTTGCGGGGGGGGCAAGAGACCCAGTACTTC. Its protein is CASSLRGGQETQYF. Together with reference TRBV5-1 and TRBJ2-5, the CDR3 gives the full variable domain: KAGVTQTPRYLIKTRGQQVTLSCSPISGHRSVSWYQQTPGQGLQFLFEYFSETQRNKGNFPGRFSGRQFSNSRSEMNVSTLELGDSALYLCASSLRGGQETQYFGPGTRLLVL.

This clone was counted between two and nine times. This CDR3 is also generated by other DNA sequences in the sample. The chain combines TRBV6-2 or TRBV6-3 with TRBJ1-2; 11 nucleotides match TRBD1. This CDR3 has 14 amino acids. V lost 2 bases and J lost 4; bases outside the gene matches: 0. Germline V gene sequence: CDR1 MNHEY, CDR2 SVGEGT. The CDR3 nucleotides are TGTGCCAGCAGTTACGGGACAGGGGGCTATGGCTACACCTTC. It encodes CASSYGTGGYGYTF.

The gene calls are TRBV7-9 and TRBJ1-4; the D gene is possibly TRBD1 (6 bases). Trimming took 1 base from V and 3 from J, leaving 12 bases between them. Germline CDR1 is SEHNR and CDR2 is FQNEAQ (reference sequence). The CDR3 is made up of 16 amino acids. CDR3 coding DNA: TGTGCCAGCAGCTTAGTGTGGGGGCCGGCTAATGAAAAACTGTTTTTT. Translating gives CASSLVWGPANEKLFF. Looking up the rest from reference TRBV7-9 and TRBJ1-4 gives the full variable domain: DTGVSQNPRHKITKRGQNVTFRCDPISEHNRLYWYRQTLGQGPEFLTYFQNEAQLEKSRLLSDRFSAERPKGSFSTLEIQRTEQGDSAMYLCASSLVWGPANEKLFFGSGTQLSVL.

The CDR3 reads CASSLAGLAYEQYF. The CDR3 coding sequence is TGTGCCAGCAGCTTAGCGGGACTAGCCTACGAGCAGTACTTC. The V gene is TRBV7-2, the J gene TRBJ2-7; 8 bases map to TRBD2. Germline V gives CDR1 SGHTA, CDR2 FQGNSA. The CDR3 loop spans 14 amino acids. The ends lost 0 bases at V and 2 bases at J; junction bases unmatched: 0. Full variable domain (remainder filled in from reference TRBV7-2 and TRBJ2-7): GAGVSQSPSNKVTEKGKDVELRCDPISGHTALYWYRQSLGQGLEFLIYFQGNSAPDKSGLPSDRFSAERTGGSVSTLTIQRTQQEDSAVYLCASSLAGLAYEQYFGPGTRLTVT.

The chain uses TRBV19 and TRBJ1-2, with TRBD1 identical over 7 bases. Germline lookup yields CDR1 LNHDA and CDR2 SQIVND (reference sequence). This CDR3 contains 14 residues. V lost 6 bases and J lost 5; bases outside the gene matches: 9. The CDR3 spells CASRQGTDYYGYTF. The CDR3 DNA is TGTGCCAGTAGACAGGGGACAGACTATTATGGCTACACCTTC.

The gene calls are TRBV7-9 and TRBJ2-1; possible D gene TRBD1, 6 bases. From germline, CDR1 is SEHNR and CDR2 FQNEAQ (reference sequence). The CDR3 has 18 residues. The ends were cut back, 3 bases at V and 0 bases at J, with 18 bases in the middle. CDR3 sequence reads: CASSFPAGQSSSYNEQFF. The CDR3 nucleotides read TGTGCCAGCAGCTTCCCAGCCGGACAGTCCTCCTCCTACAATGAGCAGTTCTTC.

The CDR3 region is CASSQGDRTLGQYF. CDR3 sequence (DNA): TGTGCCAGCAGCCAAGGTGACAGGACCCTGGGGCAGTACTTC. The chain is built from TRBV3-1 (or the pseudogene TRBV3-2) and TRBJ2-7; TRBD1 is a possible D gene (6 bases). Trimming removed 1 base at V and 9 bases at J, with 16 bases between. This CDR3 is built from 14 residues. CDR1 LGHDT and CDR2 YNNKEL come from the germline V gene (reference sequence).

This sequence joins TRBV27 and TRBJ1-5; D perhaps matches TRBD1 (6 bases). CDR1 and CDR2 (germline): MNHEY, SMNVEV (reference sequence). The V gene lost 0 bases and the J gene lost 6 bases, with 15 bases spanning the gap. The CDR3 covers 16 residues. The CDR3 reads CASSLSPPRGGQPQHF. The CDR3 DNA reads TGTGCCAGCAGTTTATCACCCCCTAGGGGGGGTCAGCCCCAGCATTTT.

This chain connects TRBV11-1 to TRBJ2-2, with D possibly TRBD1 on 6 matching bases. This CDR3 is 15 amino acids long. With 5 bases removed from V and 7 bases from J, the gap between germline ends came to 17 bases. From germline, CDR1 is SGHAT and CDR2 FQDESV (reference sequence). The CDR3 nucleotides read TGTGCCAGCAGCCTCGCAGGGGATAAGATCGGGGAGCTGTTTTTT. Amino acids: CASSLAGDKIGELFF. Using reference TRBV11-1 and TRBJ2-2 for the parts outside the CDR3, the full variable domain is EAEVAQSPRYKITEKSQAVAFWCDPISGHATLYWYRQILGQGPELLVQFQDESVVDDSQLPKDRFSAERLKGVDSTLKIQPAELGDSAMYLCASSLAGDKIGELFFGEGSRLTVL.

The chain is built from TRBV6-1 and TRBJ1-3, with D unresolved. The germline V gene encodes CDR1 MNHNS and CDR2 SASEGT. V shed 3 bases and J shed 0 bases, with 9 bases lying between them. CDR3 length: 15 amino acids. CDR3 nucleotide sequence: TGTGCCAGCAGTGAGGACTTCTACTCTGGAAACACCATATATTTT. This sequence encodes CASSEDFYSGNTIYF.